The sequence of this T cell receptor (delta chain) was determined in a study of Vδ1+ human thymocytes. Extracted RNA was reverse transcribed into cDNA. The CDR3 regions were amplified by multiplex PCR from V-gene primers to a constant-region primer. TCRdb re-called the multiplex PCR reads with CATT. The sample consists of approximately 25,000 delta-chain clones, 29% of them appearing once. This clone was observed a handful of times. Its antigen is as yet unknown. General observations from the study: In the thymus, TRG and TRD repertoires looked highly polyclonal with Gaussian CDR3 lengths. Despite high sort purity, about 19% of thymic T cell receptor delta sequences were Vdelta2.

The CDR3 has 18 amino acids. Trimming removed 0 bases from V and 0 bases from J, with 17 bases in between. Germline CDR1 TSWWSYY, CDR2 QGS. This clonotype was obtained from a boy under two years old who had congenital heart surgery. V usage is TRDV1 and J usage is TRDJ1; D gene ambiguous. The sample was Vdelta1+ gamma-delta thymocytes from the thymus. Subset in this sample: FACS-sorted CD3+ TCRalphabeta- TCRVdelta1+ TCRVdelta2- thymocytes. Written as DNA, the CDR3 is TGTGCTCTTGGGGAACTCCACCCTCATTCCAAGTACACCGATAAACTCATCTTT. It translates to CALGELHPHSKYTDKLIF.